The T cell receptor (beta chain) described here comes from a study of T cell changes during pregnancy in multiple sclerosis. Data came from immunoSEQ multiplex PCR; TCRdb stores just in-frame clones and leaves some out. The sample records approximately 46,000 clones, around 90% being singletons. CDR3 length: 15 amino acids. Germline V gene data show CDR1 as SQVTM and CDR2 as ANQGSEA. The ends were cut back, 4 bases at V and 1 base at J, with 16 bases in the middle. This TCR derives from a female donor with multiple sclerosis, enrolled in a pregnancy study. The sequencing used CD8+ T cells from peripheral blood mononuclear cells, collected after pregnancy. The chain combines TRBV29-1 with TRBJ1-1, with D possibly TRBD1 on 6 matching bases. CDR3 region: CSVGLPGHRNTEAFF. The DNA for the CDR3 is TGCAGCGTTGGTTTGCCGGGACATAGGAACACTGAAGCTTTCTTT.